A single sample is the source of the 5 T cell receptor beta chains below, sequenced in a study of T-cell reconstitution after alpha-beta-depleted transplantation in children. As it was prepared, the TCRbeta library received unique molecular identifiers. A single record per CDR3 protein comes from TCRdb applying MiXCR to the PCR reads. The sample has fewer than 500,000 distinct CDR3 sequences; roughly 44% are singletons. The sample here was PBMCs, taken before TCRalphabeta/CD19-depleted stem cell transplant. The source is a girl aged 2 to 10 with aplastic anemia, due to receive a stem cell transplant.

The chain combines TRBV20-1 with TRBJ2-7; no clear D. Germline CDR1 and CDR2: DFQATT and SNEGSKA (reference sequence). The CDR3 covers 15 residues. The germline V and J ends were trimmed by 0 bases and 3 bases, with 15 bases remaining between them. CDR3 protein: CSARDLGLGNYEQYF. CDR3 nucleotides: TGCAGTGCTAGAGATCTAGGTCTTGGGAACTACGAGCAGTACTTC.

The chain has TRBV5-1 and TRBJ2-3; a weak D match, TRBD1 (6 bases). The CDR3 is 15 amino acids. Looked up from germline, CDR1 is SGHRS and CDR2 is YFSETQ. V gave up 5 bases and J gave up 2 bases, with 15 bases separating them. CDR3 protein: CASRNRQAPTDTQYF. As DNA, the CDR3 is TGCGCCAGCAGAAATAGACAGGCCCCCACAGATACGCAGTATTTT.

This clonotype was detected only a few times. The V gene is TRBV5-1, the J gene TRBJ2-7, with D tentatively TRBD1 (6 bases). CDR3 length: 17 amino acids. Trimming took 0 bases from V and 0 from J, leaving 16 bases between them. The germline V gene encodes CDR1 SGHRS and CDR2 YFSETQ. The CDR3 DNA reads as TGCGCCAGCAGCTTGGAAGGGCGTGGACAGCGCTCCTACGAGCAGTACTTC. Its translation: CASSLEGRGQRSYEQYF.

This clonotype has only a few counts. CDR3 DNA sequence: TGTGCCACCAGCAGCTTTACAGGGGGAACCGGGGAGCTGTTTTTT. Residues: CATSSFTGGTGELFF. J is TRBJ2-2 and V is TRBV15; 8 nucleotides agree with TRBD1. Germline values: CDR1 LNHNV, CDR2 YYDKDF (reference sequence). This CDR3 is built from 15 residues. Trimming took 3 bases from V and 5 from J; bases not matched to a gene: 5.

The J gene is TRBJ1-6, the V gene TRBV20-1; 8 positions agree with TRBD1. In germline, CDR1 is DFQATT, CDR2 SNEGSKA (reference sequence). Trimming cost V 4 bases and J 9 bases; bases outside gene matches: 8. The CDR3 consists of 14 residues. The chain's CDR3 is CSAMSTGGGSPLHF. The CDR3 DNA follows: TGCAGTGCTATGAGCACAGGGGGGGGTTCACCCCTCCACTTT.